A selection of T cell receptor beta chains follows, all from one sample in a study of T-cell memory formation after mild COVID-19. TCRdb itself ran the 5' RACE reads through MiXCR, one entry per CDR3 protein. This table holds 95,000 to 120,000 distinct CDR3 sequences, about 24% found once. The sequenced material came from PBMCs or a T cell subset sorted from them (not recorded which). These TCRs come from a man aged 18-30 years who had mild COVID-19 (a few samples of this study predate the infection). Cell type and time point are not known. Each CDR3 is given with its conserved first and last residue. A D gene is named only where the DNA matches it firmly. Clone size is given for some rows only: seen once, a few or many times, or a class if the clone is expanded.

TRBV12-3/TRBV12-4	-	TRBJ1-1	TRBD1	TGTGCCAGCAGTCCCAGGACAGGGCGGAACACTGAAGCTTTCTTT	CASSPRTGRNTEAFF
TRBV28	many	TRBJ2-1	-	TGTGCCAGCAGTCCCACGGGGGCGAGCTCCTACAATGAGCAGTTCTTC	CASSPTGASSYNEQFF
TRBV7-8	once	TRBJ1-4	TRBD1	TGTGCCAGCAGCTTCTGGAGACAGGGTGAAAAACTGTTTTTT	CASSFWRQGEKLFF
TRBV4-1	few	TRBJ2-3	-	TGCGCCAGCAGCCAAGGGCCAGGGTCCGGGACAGATACGCAGTATTTT	CASSQGPGSGTDTQYF
TRBV6-2/TRBV6-3	-	TRBJ2-3	-	TGTGCCAGCAGTTACTGGTCGGCAGGCCGGGTGAATACGCAGTATTTT	CASSYWSAGRVNTQYF
TRBV20-1	medium-sized	TRBJ2-1	TRBD2	TGCAGTGCTACCATAGCGGGGGGGAACAACAATGAGCAGTTCTTC	CSATIAGGNNNEQFF
TRBV27	few	TRBJ2-7	-	TGTGCCAGCAGTCGTAGAGGCTCCTACGAGCAGTACTTC	CASSRRGSYEQYF
TRBV27	-	TRBJ1-6	-	TGTGCCAGCAGCCCACGGTTTAACTCACCCCTCCACTTT	CASSPRFNSPLHF
TRBV9	few	TRBJ1-3	-	TGTGCCAGCAGCGTAGAGGGGAACTCTGGAAACACCATATATTTT	CASSVEGNSGNTIYF
TRBV20-1	-	TRBJ2-5	-	TGCAGTGCCGAGGGGATAGGGGAGACCCAGTACTTC	CSAEGIGETQYF
TRBV7-6	few	TRBJ2-3	TRBD2	TGTGCCAGCAGCTCTCTAGCGGGGGGGCAAGATACGCAGTATTTT	CASSSLAGGQDTQYF
TRBV6-5	-	TRBJ1-1	-	TGTGCCAGCATTAAAACGGGGGTGAACACTGAAGCTTTCTTT	CASIKTGVNTEAFF
TRBV5-1	-	TRBJ2-1	TRBD1	TGCGCCAGCAGCTTTAAACCGGGACAGGGTATTTGGGAGCAGTTCTTC	CASSFKPGQGIWEQFF
TRBV3-1	few	TRBJ2-7	-	TGTGCCAGCAGCCAAGCCCCCCTGTTCGTCGAGCAGTACTTC	CASSQAPLFVEQYF
TRBV6-2/TRBV6-3	-	TRBJ2-4	-	TGTGCCAGCAGTTACTCCCTAATTCAGTACTTC	CASSYSLIQYF
TRBV6-5	-	TRBJ1-2	TRBD1	TGTGCCAGCAGTGGACGGACAGGCCCTATATCCTCCGAGTTGGGCTACACCTTC	CASSGRTGPISSELGYTF
TRBV4-3	many	TRBJ2-2	-	TGCGCCAGCAGCCAAGAAGGCGTCGGTGGGGCCGGGGAGCTGTTTTTT	CASSQEGVGGAGELFF
TRBV7-9	few	TRBJ2-1	-	TGTGCCAGCAGCTTAGATTTAGGTCTCTACAATGAGCAGTTCTTC	CASSLDLGLYNEQFF
TRBV5-1	once	TRBJ1-1	-	TGCGCCAGCAGCTTGGCAGGTACGAACACTGAAGCTTTCTTT	CASSLAGTNTEAFF
TRBV12-3/TRBV12-4	few	TRBJ2-3	-	TGTGCCAGCAGTTTACTAGGGAGCACAGATACGCAGTATTTT	CASSLLGSTDTQYF
TRBV19	few	TRBJ2-7	TRBD1	TGTGCCAGTAGTGCCGGGACAGGGGGTGGATACGAGCAGTACTTC	CASSAGTGGGYEQYF
TRBV10-3	-	TRBJ2-3	TRBD1	TGTGCCATCAGTCAGACAGGGGGAACAGATACGCAGTATTTT	CAISQTGGTDTQYF
TRBV2	few	TRBJ2-7	-	TGTGCCAGCTTATCAGGCTTCCACGAGCAGTACTTC	CASLSGFHEQYF
TRBV4-2	-	TRBJ2-3	-	TGTGCCAGCAGCCAAGATCCCGGGGCCACCAATACGCAGTATTTT	CASSQDPGATNTQYF
TRBV9	-	TRBJ1-2	TRBD1	TGTGCCAGCAGCGAGACAGGGGGGTTTTATGGCTACACCTTC	CASSETGGFYGYTF
TRBV7-8	-	TRBJ2-1	TRBD2	TGTGCCAGCAGCCCGACTAGCGGGGGGTCGATACTTGAGCAGTTCTTC	CASSPTSGGSILEQFF
TRBV7-9	few	TRBJ2-1	-	TGTGCCGAATCTGGGGGGTATGAGCAGTTCTTC	CAESGGYEQFF
TRBV7-9	-	TRBJ1-4	-	TGTGCCATCGCGGGACGAATAAGTCACGTTGAAAAACTGTTTTTT	CAIAGRISHVEKLFF
TRBV6-5	-	TRBJ2-1	-	TGTGCCAGCAGTTACACAGGGGGGGCAAATGAGCAGTTCTTC	CASSYTGGANEQFF
TRBV7-9	-	TRBJ2-5	TRBD1	TGTGCCAGCAGCCCTACAGGGGGCGCGGAGACCCAGTACTTC	CASSPTGGAETQYF
TRBV5-1	-	TRBJ2-7	-	TGCGCCAGCAGCTTGCGCCCCGGGGACATCGTAAACGAGCAGTACTTC	CASSLRPGDIVNEQYF
TRBV29-1	-	TRBJ2-1	-	TGCAGCGTTGATCTGCACAATGAGCAGTTCTTC	CSVDLHNEQFF
TRBV2	-	TRBJ2-2	-	TGTGCCAGCAGAGACCGCGGGGCGTGGACCGGGGAGCTGTTTTTT	CASRDRGAWTGELFF
TRBV19	many	TRBJ1-1	-	TGTGCCAGTAAGGAATCCGGGACAACTGAAGCTTTCTTT	CASKESGTTEAFF
TRBV6-5	-	TRBJ1-5	-	TGTGCCAGCAGTTACGGTTCTGAGCAGCCCCAGCATTTT	CASSYGSEQPQHF
TRBV29-1	-	TRBJ2-7	-	TGCAGCGTTGAGGGGCCCATGGACGGTTACGAGCAGTACTTC	CSVEGPMDGYEQYF
TRBV7-9	-	TRBJ1-2	-	TGTGCCAGCAGCTTATCGACGGTGGAAAGTGGCTACACCTTC	CASSLSTVESGYTF
TRBV18	-	TRBJ2-5	-	TGTGCCAGCTCACCGGGGGCAGGGAGAGAGACCCAGTACTTC	CASSPGAGRETQYF
TRBV9	many	TRBJ2-1	TRBD2	TGTGCCAGCAGTGGGAGCGGGGGATACAATGAGCAGTTCTTC	CASSGSGGYNEQFF
TRBV7-7	few	TRBJ2-7	-	TGTGCCAGCAGCTTGTCAGGGATAACCTACGAGCAGTACTTC	CASSLSGITYEQYF